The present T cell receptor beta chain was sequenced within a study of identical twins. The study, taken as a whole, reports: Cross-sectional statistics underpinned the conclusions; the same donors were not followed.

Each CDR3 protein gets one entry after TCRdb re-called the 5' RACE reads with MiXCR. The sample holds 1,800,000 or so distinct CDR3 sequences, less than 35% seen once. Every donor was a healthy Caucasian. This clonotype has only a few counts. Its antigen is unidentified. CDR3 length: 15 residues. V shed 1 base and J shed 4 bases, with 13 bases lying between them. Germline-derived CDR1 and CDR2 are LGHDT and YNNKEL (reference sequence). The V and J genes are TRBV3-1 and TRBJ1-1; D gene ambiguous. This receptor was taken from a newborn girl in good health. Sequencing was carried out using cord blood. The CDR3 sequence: CASSQASGPPTEAFF. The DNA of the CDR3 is TGTGCCAGCAGCCAAGCATCGGGCCCCCCCACTGAAGCTTTCTTT.